Presented here are 28 T cell receptor beta chains from one specimen sequenced in a study of beta chain features in type 1 diabetes. Expressed TCRB transcripts were sequenced because the isolated RNA had all been reverse transcribed beforehand. Some clones are missing from TCRdb's copy, which holds only in-frame ones; the method was immunoSEQ multiplex PCR. The sample records roughly 350,000 clones, 9.6% being singletons. Their antigens are not known. Points from the study as a whole: People with Type 1 diabetes carried modestly yet significantly shorter TCRB CDR3s in all four CD4+ subsets.

The sequencing input was central memory CD4+ T cells from blood. The receptors originated from a man aged 25 to 40 with type 1 diabetes.

The table lists this clone with a few counts. This chain joins TRBV28 and TRBJ1-2, with D perhaps TRBD1 (6 bases). Trimming took off 4 bases at V and 6 bases at J, with 21 bases between the two ends. The germline V gene has CDR1 MDHEN and CDR2 SYDVKM. The CDR3 is 16 residues long. The CDR3 is CASSSPHDRRKNGYTF. CDR3 nucleotide sequence: TGTGCCAGCAGTTCTCCCCACGACAGGAGGAAGAATGGCTACACCTTC.

This clone was counted between two and nine times. The junction does not match germline at one end; this may be a read error. This chain connects TRBV7-7 to TRBJ2-5; TRBD2 agrees at 12 bases. Per germline, CDR1 SSHAT and CDR2 FNYEAQ (reference sequence). The CDR3 loop spans 15 amino acids. The CDR3: CASSLRLAGEETQYF. CDR3 bases: TGTGCTAGCAGCCTAAGACTAGCGGGAGAGGAGACCCAGTACTTC. Looking up the rest from reference TRBV7-7 and TRBJ2-5 gives the full variable domain: GAGVSQSPRYKVTKRGQDVTLRCDPISSHATLYWYQQALGQGPEFLTYFNYEAQPDKSGLPSDRFSAERPEGSISTLTIQRTEQRDSAMYRCASSLRLAGEETQYFGPGTRLLVL.

Only a few counts were recorded for this clone. This sequence joins TRBV7-9 and TRBJ1-5; D ambiguous. The CDR3 runs 13 residues. Germline V gene data show CDR1 as SEHNR and CDR2 as FQNEAQ (reference sequence). The ends were cut back, 2 bases at V and 5 bases at J, with 7 bases in the middle. The CDR3 nucleotides are TGTGCCAGCAGCTTAAAGGATTATCAGCCCCAGCATTTT. This sequence encodes CASSLKDYQPQHF.

This clone appeared many times. The chain uses TRBV28 and TRBJ2-7; D is unresolved. There are 13 residues in the CDR3. The germline V and J ends were trimmed by 6 bases and 9 bases, with 18 bases remaining between them. The germline V gene encodes CDR1 MDHEN and CDR2 SYDVKM. This CDR3 reads CASRDGGVDGQYF. The DNA of the CDR3 is TGTGCCAGCAGGGATGGTGGGGTGGACGGGCAGTACTTC.

V usage is TRBV7-9 and J usage is TRBJ2-7; tentative D call: TRBD2 (5 bases). The V and J ends lost 1 base and 4 bases respectively, with 17 bases between them. This CDR3 spans 16 amino acids. Germline V gene data show CDR1 as SEHNR and CDR2 as FQNEAQ (reference sequence). CDR3 sequence (DNA): TGTGCCAGCAGCTTAGGTCCAGGCCGGACGGGGTACGAGCAGTACTTC. It codes for CASSLGPGRTGYEQYF.

This clone was detected a few times. The chain carries TRBV4-2 and TRBJ2-1; D is possibly TRBD2 (6 bases). CDR3 length: 20 residues. V was cut by 1 base and J by 7 bases, with 29 bases left in between. Germline values: CDR1 LGHNA, CDR2 YNFKEQ. Here the CDR3 reads CASSQGLQTGTPNRRNEQFF. The CDR3 DNA sequence: TGTGCCAGCAGCCAAGGTCTCCAAACTGGGACTCCGAACCGGCGGAATGAGCAGTTCTTC.

The chain has TRBV14 and TRBJ2-5; maybe TRBD1 (5 bases). The better agreement between TRBJ2-7 and the DNA end casts doubt on the J call. CDR1 is SGHDN and CDR2 is FVKESK in the germline V gene. There are 13 residues in the CDR3. CDR3 in amino acids: CASSKGHRYEQYF. The CDR3 DNA follows: TGTGCCAGCAGCAAAGGACACCGATACGAGCAGTACTTC.

The chain combines TRBV6-1 with TRBJ1-2, with no clear D. Per germline, CDR1 MNHNS and CDR2 SASEGT. CDR3 length equals 10 residues. V lost 6 bases, J lost 5 bases, and 4 bases lay in between. The CDR3 DNA follows: TGTGCCAGCAGACAGTATGGCTACACCTTC. Translation: CASRQYGYTF.

This clone was seen a few times. J is TRBJ1-5 and V is TRBV27; D is possibly TRBD1 (5 bases). In germline, CDR1 is MNHEY, CDR2 SMNVEV (reference sequence). Deletions cut 6 bases from V and 6 bases from J, with 15 bases between. This CDR3 is 14 amino acids long. The CDR3, as DNA: TGTGCCAGCAGCCCTAGGGGTGGGACTCAGCCCCAGCATTTT. It is translated as CASSPRGGTQPQHF.

In this sample, this clone turned up many times. The rearrangement uses TRBV10-3 and TRBJ2-3, with D perhaps TRBD1 or TRBD2 (5 bases each). V lost 8 bases to trimming and J lost 0 bases, with 12 bases between them. This CDR3 spans 14 amino acids. Germline assignment: CDR1 ENHRY and CDR2 SYGVKD. The CDR3 DNA is TGTGCCATCGGGGACCCTTCTAGCACAGATACGCAGTATTTT. Amino acid sequence: CAIGDPSSTDTQYF.

The rearrangement joins TRBV21-1 to TRBJ2-2; the table's D call TRBD2 went unverified against the DNA. TRBV21-1 is a pseudogene segment. This CDR3 spans 17 amino acids. The CDR3 spells CASSKKPGTRLPGELFF. The CDR3 nucleotides are TGTGCCAGCAGCAAAAAACCCGGGACTAGACTTCCCGGGGAGCTGTTTTTT.

The chain has TRBV18 and TRBJ2-1; no definite D call. V was clipped by 2 bases and J by 8 bases, with 16 bases between them. Germline V gene lookup returns CDR1 KGHSH and CDR2 LQKENI. The CDR3 has 15 residues. The CDR3 loop is CASSPSVALDDEQFF. The CDR3 nucleotides read TGTGCCAGCTCACCATCTGTCGCTCTCGACGATGAGCAGTTCTTC.

The rearrangement links TRBV7-2 to TRBJ2-2, with a weak D call TRBD1 (6 bases). The CDR3 covers 14 residues. The ends were cut back, 3 bases at V and 3 bases at J, with 8 bases in the middle. Germline assignment: CDR1 SGHTA and CDR2 FQGNSA. CDR3 bases: TGTGCCAGCAGCTTGGACAGCTACACCGGGGAGCTGTTTTTT. Translation gives CASSLDSYTGELFF.

This clone has more than one count but fewer than ten. This chain connects TRBV7-6 to TRBJ2-6; 10 nucleotides match TRBD2. Germline trimming cut 4 bases from V and 0 bases from J; bases unmatched to any gene: 9. This CDR3 contains 19 residues. Germline V gives CDR1 SGHVS, CDR2 FNYEAQ. The CDR3 DNA reads TGTGCCAGCAGCTCTATACTAGCGGGGACTAACTCTGGGGCCAACGTCCTGACTTTC. This translates into CASSSILAGTNSGANVLTF.

The CDR3 loop is CASSPDWGDEQFF. In nucleotides, the CDR3 is TGTGCCAGCTCCCCCGACTGGGGGGATGAGCAGTTCTTC. The chain couples TRBV18 to TRBJ2-1; a weak D match, TRBD2 (6 bases). The CDR3 has 13 residues. Germline CDR1 and CDR2: KGHSH and LQKENI. Trimming removed 6 bases at V and 8 bases at J, with 14 bases between.

The chain employs TRBV5-1 and TRBJ1-1; a weak D match, TRBD1 (5 bases). V was shortened by 3 bases and J by 1 base, with 10 bases between the two germline ends. In germline, CDR1 is SGHRS, CDR2 YFSETQ. There are 14 residues in the CDR3. The CDR3 nucleotides are TGCGCCAGCAGCTCCGCAGGACAGAACACTGAAGCTTTCTTT. Residues: CASSSAGQNTEAFF. The complete variable domain, with remaining parts taken from reference TRBV5-1 and TRBJ1-1, reads KAGVTQTPRYLIKTRGQQVTLSCSPISGHRSVSWYQQTPGQGLQFLFEYFSETQRNKGNFPGRFSGRQFSNSRSEMNVSTLELGDSALYLCASSSAGQNTEAFFGQGTRLTVV.

This clone was detected ten times or more. The chain carries TRBV5-4 and TRBJ2-6; D gene uncertain. The CDR3 length is 15 residues. V was shortened by 1 base and J by 2 bases, with 7 bases between the two germline ends. Germline CDR1 reads SGHNT; CDR2 reads YYREEE (reference sequence). CDR3 bases: TGTGCCAGCAGCTTGCCCGCCACTGGGGCCAACGTCCTGACTTTC. It translates to CASSLPATGANVLTF.

The chain uses TRBV6-1 and TRBJ2-7; D may be TRBD1 (5 bases). The length of the CDR3 is 15 residues. V was clipped by 6 bases and J by 0 bases, with 15 bases between them. Germline CDR1 MNHNS, CDR2 SASEGT. CDR3 loop: CASSRAVDPSYEQYF. The CDR3 DNA sequence: TGTGCCAGCAGCAGGGCGGTGGACCCCTCCTACGAGCAGTACTTC.

The chain is built from TRBV27 and TRBJ2-7; D gene uncertain. V was shortened by 6 bases and J by 4 bases, with 13 bases between the two germline ends. The CDR3 loop spans 13 amino acids. Germline CDR1 is MNHEY and CDR2 is SMNVEV (reference sequence). CDR3: CASRGPRLYEQYF. DNA for the CDR3: TGTGCCAGCAGAGGGCCTCGCCTTTACGAGCAGTACTTC.

The chain has TRBV6-5 and TRBJ2-5, with D perhaps TRBD1 (6 bases). The CDR3 consists of 13 residues. Germline CDR1 MNHEY, CDR2 SVGAGI. V lost 6 bases and J 9 bases, leaving 17 bases between the germline ends. The CDR3: CASSEPGQSSQYF. DNA for the CDR3: TGTGCCAGCAGCGAACCGGGACAATCGTCCCAGTACTTC.

This clone came up a few times. The rearrangement joins TRBV7-9 to TRBJ1-6; TRBD1 agrees at 8 bases. In germline, CDR1 is SEHNR, CDR2 FQNEAQ (reference sequence). This CDR3 region has 14 residues. The V gene end was trimmed by 3 bases and the J gene end by 6 bases; junction bases not matched to a gene: 1. CDR3 nucleotides: TGTGCCAGCAGCTTCGGACAGGGTAATTCACCCCTCCACTTT. This translates into CASSFGQGNSPLHF.

The chain recombines TRBV28 with TRBJ2-7; the D call may be TRBD1 or TRBD2 (5 bases each). Deletions cut 6 bases from V and 3 bases from J, with 15 bases between. Germline V gives CDR1 MDHEN, CDR2 SYDVKM. The CDR3 is made up of 14 amino acids. CDR3 protein: CASRPSGPNYEQYF. The CDR3 bases are TGTGCCAGCAGGCCGTCGGGACCCAACTACGAGCAGTACTTC. Full variable domain (outside the CDR3, taken from reference TRBV28 and TRBJ2-7): DVKVTQSSRYLVKRTGEKVFLECVQDMDHENMFWYRQDPGLGLRLIYFSYDVKMKEKGDIPEGYSVSREKKERFSLILESASTNQTSMYLCASRPSGPNYEQYFGPGTRLTVT.

This clone has a count of ten or more. The chain is built from TRBV7-9 and TRBJ1-5, with TRBD1 matching 10 bases. Germline CDR1 and CDR2: SEHNR and FQNEAQ (reference sequence). This CDR3 spans 14 amino acids. Trimming removed 5 bases from V and 11 bases from J; junction bases left unmatched: 9. CDR3 DNA sequence: TGTGCCAGCAGCCTCGGGACAGGGGTATTATCCCAGCATTTT. Its translation: CASSLGTGVLSQHF.

The rearrangement uses TRBV7-8 and TRBJ2-5, with TRBD1 as a possible D gene (6 bases). V lost 2 bases and J lost 6, with 7 bases in between. The CDR3 runs to 12 residues. Germline lookup yields CDR1 SGHVS and CDR2 FQNEAQ. CDR3 in DNA: TGTGCCAGCAGCTTACAGGGGCAGACCCAGTACTTC. Protein sequence: CASSLQGQTQYF. Full variable domain (missing parts from reference TRBV7-8 and TRBJ2-5): GAGVSQSPRYKVAKRGQDVALRCDPISGHVSLFWYQQALGQGPEFLTYFQNEAQLDKSGLPSDRFFAERPEGSVSTLKIQRTQQEDSAVYLCASSLQGQTQYFGPGTRLLVL.

The V call is TRBV28, the J call TRBJ1-2, with TRBD1 as a possible D gene (5 bases). This CDR3 is built from 14 residues. V lost 8 bases, J lost 5 bases, and 18 bases lay in between. CDR1 and CDR2 (germline): MDHEN, SYDVKM. In DNA, the CDR3 is TGTGCCAGCCTCAATGGAGGGGCGGGGTATGGCTACACCTTC. Its translation: CASLNGGAGYGYTF.

This chain links TRBV29-1 with TRBJ2-3; unclear D gene. Per the germline V gene, CDR1 is SQVTM and CDR2 is ANQGSEA. V lost 3 bases and J lost 0, with 7 bases in between. The CDR3 contains 13 residues. CDR3 in amino acids: CSVEADSTDTQYF. CDR3 DNA sequence: TGCAGCGTTGAGGCGGATAGCACAGATACGCAGTATTTT.

In DNA form, the CDR3 reads TGTGCCAGCAGCTTAGGCCCCTCTAGCGGAAATGAGCAGTTCTTC. It encodes CASSLGPSSGNEQFF. The V call is TRBV5-4, the J call TRBJ2-1, with 7 bases aligning to TRBD2. The CDR3 has 15 residues. Unmatched junction bases numbered 9, after V lost 2 bases and J lost 7 bases. CDR1 and CDR2 (germline): SGHNT, YYREEE (reference sequence).

This clone showed up just a few times. V usage is TRBV28 and J usage is TRBJ1-5; TRBD1 is a possible D gene (5 bases). The CDR3 extends over 15 amino acids. V was trimmed by 9 bases and J by 2 bases, leaving 17 bases between them. Looked up from germline, CDR1 is MDHEN and CDR2 is SYDVKM. CDR3 in DNA: TGTGCCAGTTTGGGGGGAGGGCTCGGCAATCAGCCCCAGCATTTT. Its translation is CASLGGGLGNQPQHF.